The entry below gives a single T cell receptor beta chain sequence along with its context. Germline V gives CDR1 KGHSH, CDR2 LQKENI. V shed 5 bases, J shed 3 bases, and the junction held 9 bases outside the gene matches. The CDR3 totals 15 residues. How the authors handled the data: Reference gene primer amplification gave nucleated cell count estimates. TCRdb's table, derived via immunoSEQ multiplex PCR, lists solely in-frame clones and lacks some. V and J calls and clone size are given by that table; D and trimming were obtained from the DNA. The sample shows around 180,000 clones, 74% of them seen only once. This record comes from a study of blood T cell repertoires in COVID-19. Study summary: Collection of acute and convalescent COVID-19 samples took place in the United States, Italy and Spain.

The J gene is TRBJ2-7, the V gene TRBV18; 8 bases fit TRBD1. Sequencing input: peripheral blood. This TCR was sampled from a woman older than 75 with acute or convalescent COVID-19. The CDR3 DNA is TGTGCCAGCTCAAGGGTAGGACAGGGCCACTACGAGCAGTACTTC. Its protein is CASSRVGQGHYEQYF.